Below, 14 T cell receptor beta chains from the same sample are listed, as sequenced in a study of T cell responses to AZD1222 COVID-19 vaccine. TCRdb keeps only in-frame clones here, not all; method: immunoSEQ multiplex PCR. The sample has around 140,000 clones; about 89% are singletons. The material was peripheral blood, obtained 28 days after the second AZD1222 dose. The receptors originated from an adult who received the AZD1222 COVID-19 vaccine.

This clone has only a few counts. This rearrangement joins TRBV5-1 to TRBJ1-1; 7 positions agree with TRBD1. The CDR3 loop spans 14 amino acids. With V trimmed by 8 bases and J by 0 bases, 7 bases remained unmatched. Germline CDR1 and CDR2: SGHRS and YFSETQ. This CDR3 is CASHPGQMNTEAFF. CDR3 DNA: TGCGCCAGTCATCCGGGACAGATGAACACTGAAGCTTTCTTT.

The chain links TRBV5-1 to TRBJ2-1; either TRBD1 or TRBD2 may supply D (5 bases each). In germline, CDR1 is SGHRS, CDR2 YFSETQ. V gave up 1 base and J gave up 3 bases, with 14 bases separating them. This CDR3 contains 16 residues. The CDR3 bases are TGCGCCAGCAGCTTGTATGGGGGAGCCGACTACAATGAGCAGTTCTTC. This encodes CASSLYGGADYNEQFF.

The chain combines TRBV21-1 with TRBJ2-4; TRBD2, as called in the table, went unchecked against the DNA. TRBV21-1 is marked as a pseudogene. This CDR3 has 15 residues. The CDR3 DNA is TGTGCCAGGGGAGGATCAAACCTAGCCAAAAACATTCAGTACTTC. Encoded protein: CARGGSNLAKNIQYF.

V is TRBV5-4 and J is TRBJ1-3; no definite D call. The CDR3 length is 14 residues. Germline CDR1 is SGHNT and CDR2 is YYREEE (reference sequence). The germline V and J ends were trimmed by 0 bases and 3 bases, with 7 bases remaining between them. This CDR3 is CASSLGGLGNTIYF. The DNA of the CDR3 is TGTGCCAGCAGCTTGGGAGGGCTTGGAAACACCATATATTTT. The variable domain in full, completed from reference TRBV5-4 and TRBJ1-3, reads ETGVTQSPTHLIKTRGQQVTLRCSSQSGHNTVSWYQQALGQGPQFIFQYYREEENGRGNFPPRFSGLQFPNYSSELNVNALELDDSALYLCASSLGGLGNTIYFGEGSWLTVV.

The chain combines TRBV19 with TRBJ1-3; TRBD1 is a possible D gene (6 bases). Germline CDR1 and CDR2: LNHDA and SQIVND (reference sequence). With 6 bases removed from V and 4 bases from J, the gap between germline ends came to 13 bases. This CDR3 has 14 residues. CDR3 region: CASRSQGTGNTIYF. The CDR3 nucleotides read TGTGCCAGTAGGAGTCAGGGGACCGGAAACACCATATATTTT.

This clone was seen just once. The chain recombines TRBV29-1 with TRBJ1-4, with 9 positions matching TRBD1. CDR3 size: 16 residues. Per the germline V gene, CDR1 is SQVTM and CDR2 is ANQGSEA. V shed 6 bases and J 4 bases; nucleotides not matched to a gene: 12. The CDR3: CSVRPGTGKFNEKLFF. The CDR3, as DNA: TGCAGCGTCCGTCCCGGGACAGGGAAGTTTAATGAAAAACTGTTTTTT.

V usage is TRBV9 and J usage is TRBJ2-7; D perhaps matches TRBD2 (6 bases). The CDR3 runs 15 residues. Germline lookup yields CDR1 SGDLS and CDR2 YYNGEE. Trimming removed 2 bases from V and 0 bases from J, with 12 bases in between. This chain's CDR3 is CASSVAGTTSYEQYF. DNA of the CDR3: TGTGCCAGCAGCGTGGCGGGAACTACCTCCTACGAGCAGTACTTC.

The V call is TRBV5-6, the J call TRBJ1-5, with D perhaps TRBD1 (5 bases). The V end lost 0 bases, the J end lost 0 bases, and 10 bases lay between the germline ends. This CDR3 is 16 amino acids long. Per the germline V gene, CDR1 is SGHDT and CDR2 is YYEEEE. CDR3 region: CASSLGQGRSNQPQHF. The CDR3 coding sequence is TGTGCCAGCAGCTTGGGGCAGGGACGTAGCAATCAGCCCCAGCATTTT.

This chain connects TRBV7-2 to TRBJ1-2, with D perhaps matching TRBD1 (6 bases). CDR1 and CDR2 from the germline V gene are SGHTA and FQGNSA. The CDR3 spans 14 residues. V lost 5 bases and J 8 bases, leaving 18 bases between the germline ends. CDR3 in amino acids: CASSQRQARGGYTF. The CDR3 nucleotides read TGTGCCAGCAGCCAACGACAGGCTCGTGGGGGCTACACCTTC.

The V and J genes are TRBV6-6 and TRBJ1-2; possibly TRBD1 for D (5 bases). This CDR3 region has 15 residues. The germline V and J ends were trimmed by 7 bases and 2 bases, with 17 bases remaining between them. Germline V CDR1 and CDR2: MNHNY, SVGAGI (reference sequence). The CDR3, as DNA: TGTGCCAGCAAACCACAAAAAGCAGGGAACTATGGCTACACCTTC. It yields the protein CASKPQKAGNYGYTF.

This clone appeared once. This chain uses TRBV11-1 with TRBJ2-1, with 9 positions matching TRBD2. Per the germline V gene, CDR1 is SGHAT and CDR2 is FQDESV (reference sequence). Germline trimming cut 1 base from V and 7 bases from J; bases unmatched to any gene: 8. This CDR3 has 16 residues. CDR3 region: CASSLEGGGALNEQFF. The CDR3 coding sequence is TGTGCCAGCAGCTTAGAGGGCGGGGGGGCCTTAAATGAGCAGTTCTTC. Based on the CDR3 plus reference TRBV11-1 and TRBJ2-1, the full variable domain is EAEVAQSPRYKITEKSQAVAFWCDPISGHATLYWYRQILGQGPELLVQFQDESVVDDSQLPKDRFSAERLKGVDSTLKIQPAELGDSAMYLCASSLEGGGALNEQFFGPGTRLTVL.

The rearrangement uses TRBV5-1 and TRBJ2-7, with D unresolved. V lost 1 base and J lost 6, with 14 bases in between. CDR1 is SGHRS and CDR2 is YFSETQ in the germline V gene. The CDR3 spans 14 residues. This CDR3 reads CASSLPGSPVEQYF. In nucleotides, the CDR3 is TGCGCCAGCAGCTTGCCTGGCTCGCCTGTCGAGCAGTACTTC.

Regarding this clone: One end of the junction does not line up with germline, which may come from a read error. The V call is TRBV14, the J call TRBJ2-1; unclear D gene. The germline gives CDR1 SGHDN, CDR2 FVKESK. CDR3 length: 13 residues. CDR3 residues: CASSQVLYDEQFF. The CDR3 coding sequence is TGTGCCAGCAGCCAAGTCCTCTACGATGAGCAGTTCTTC.

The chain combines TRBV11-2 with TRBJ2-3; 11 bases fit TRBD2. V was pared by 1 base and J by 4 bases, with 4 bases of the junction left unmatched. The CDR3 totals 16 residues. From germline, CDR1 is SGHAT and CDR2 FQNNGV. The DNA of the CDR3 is TGTGCCAGCAGCTTAGTCCTAGCGGGGGGAGCAGATACGCAGTATTTT. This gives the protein CASSLVLAGGADTQYF.